The sequence of this T cell receptor beta chain was determined in a study of blood T cells in healthy people across ages. Using a J-beta primer mix together with a sample-barcoded 5' primer, a second PCR was run for roughly 6 to 11 cycles. TCRdb reprocessed the 5' RACE reads with MiXCR, giving one entry per CDR3 protein. The sample has about 620,000 distinct CDR3 sequences, about 50% seen once. Germline CDR1 and CDR2: SQVTM and ANQGSEA. The CDR3 spans 15 residues. V gave up 4 bases and J gave up 0 bases; unmatched junction bases: 8. The material sequenced was blood. The clonotype originates from a woman at least 80 years old in good health. The chain is built from TRBV29-1 and TRBJ2-5; TRBD2 matches 7 bases. The CDR3 is CSVASGARYQETQYF. The CDR3 DNA reads TGCAGCGTTGCCAGCGGGGCAAGGTACCAAGAGACCCAGTACTTC. Variable domain in full (rest from reference TRBV29-1 and TRBJ2-5): SAVISQKPSRDICQRGTSLTIQCQVDSQVTMMFWYRQQPGQSLTLIATANQGSEATYESGFVIDKFPISRPNLTFSTLTVSNMSPEDSSIYLCSVASGARYQETQYFGPGTRLLVL.